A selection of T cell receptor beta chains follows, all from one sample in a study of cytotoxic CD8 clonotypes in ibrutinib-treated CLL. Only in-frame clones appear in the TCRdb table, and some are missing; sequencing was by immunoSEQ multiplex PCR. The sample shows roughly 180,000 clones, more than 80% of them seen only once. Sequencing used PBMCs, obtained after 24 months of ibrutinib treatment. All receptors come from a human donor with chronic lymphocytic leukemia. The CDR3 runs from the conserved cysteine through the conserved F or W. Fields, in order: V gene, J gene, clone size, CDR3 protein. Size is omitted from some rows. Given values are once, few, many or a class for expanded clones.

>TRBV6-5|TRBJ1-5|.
CASRQGEVSSQPQHF
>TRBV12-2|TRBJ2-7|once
CASRPASQREVSYEQYF
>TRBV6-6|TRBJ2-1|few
CASSYQGDPYNEQFF
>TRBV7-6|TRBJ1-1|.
CASSQALGTEAFF
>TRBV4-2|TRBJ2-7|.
CASSREAGADEQYF
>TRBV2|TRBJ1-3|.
CASSVSYSGNTIYF
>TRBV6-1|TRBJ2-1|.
CASSAGNSYNEQFF
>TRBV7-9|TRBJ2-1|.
CASSFNLAGGRVVNEQFF
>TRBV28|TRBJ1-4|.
CASNQRGIQVEKLFF
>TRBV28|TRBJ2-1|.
CASLTRGSSYNEQFF
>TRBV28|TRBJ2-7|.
CASSLTVPYEQYF
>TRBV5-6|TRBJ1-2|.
CASSQGVNYGYTF
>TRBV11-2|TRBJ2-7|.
CASSFHYEQYF
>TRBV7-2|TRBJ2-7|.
CASSLKDPGLGSYEQYF
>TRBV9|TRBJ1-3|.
CASSLRWDGVSGNTIYF
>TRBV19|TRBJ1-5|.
CASSRVGGNQPQHF
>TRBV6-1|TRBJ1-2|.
CASSWKYGYTF
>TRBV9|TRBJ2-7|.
CASSVEQGFYEQYF
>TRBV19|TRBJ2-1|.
CASSISSGAGIEQFF
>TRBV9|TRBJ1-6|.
CASSSPPGQSSYNSPLHF
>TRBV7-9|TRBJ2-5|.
CASSFPGAQETQYF
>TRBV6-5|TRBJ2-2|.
CASSYGDTATGELFF
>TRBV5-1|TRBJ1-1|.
CASSTSQGNTEAFF
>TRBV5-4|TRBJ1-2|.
CASRSIGAGGYGYTF
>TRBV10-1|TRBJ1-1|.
CATYGGETEAFF
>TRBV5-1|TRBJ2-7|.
CASSYGLAGDEQYF
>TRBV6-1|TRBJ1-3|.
CASSETPSSGNTIYF
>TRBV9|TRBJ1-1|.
CASSDGRGQSEAFF
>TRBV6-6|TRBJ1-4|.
CASSYSGQENEKLFF
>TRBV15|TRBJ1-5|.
CATSRGAVSNQPQHF
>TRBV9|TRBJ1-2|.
CASSVGGTFYGYTF
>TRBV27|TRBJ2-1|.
CASSWERDNEQFF
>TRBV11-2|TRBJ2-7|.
CASSQGLADEQYF
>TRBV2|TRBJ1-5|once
CASGKDRGPNQPQHF
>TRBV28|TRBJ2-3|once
CASSPGTAPKDTQYF
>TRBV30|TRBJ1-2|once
CAWSIPPQGVTGYTF
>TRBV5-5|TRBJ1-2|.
CASSLVVTGNGYTF
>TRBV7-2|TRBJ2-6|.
CASSLDGHSGANVLTF
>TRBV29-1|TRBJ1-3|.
CSVGTVNSGNTIYF